One sample yielded the 9 T cell receptor beta chains listed below, sequenced in a study of CD8 T cells in Susac syndrome. RNA totalling roughly 0.5 to 1 ug underwent reverse transcription with random hexamers. TCRdb re-derived calls from the immunoSEQ multiplex PCR reads in MiXCR, one entry per CDR3 protein. The top ten clones hold about 0.47% of a sample with fewer than 80,000 distinct CDR3 sequences, approximately 94% of them seen once. Specimen: CD8+ T cells from PBMCs. The receptors were gathered from a human donor with Susac syndrome.

The V gene is TRBV24-1, the J gene TRBJ1-5; D might be TRBD1 (6 bases). V lost 4 bases to trimming and J lost 3 bases, with 9 bases between them. The V gene's germline CDR1 is KGHDR and CDR2 SFDVKD. The CDR3 is 14 residues long. The DNA of the CDR3 is TGTGCCACCAGTGAACGGACAGTCAATCAGCCCCAGCATTTT. It is translated as CATSERTVNQPQHF.

V is TRBV15 and J is TRBJ2-3; 8 bases are a match to TRBD1. The ends lost 1 base at V and 4 bases at J; junction bases unmatched: 7. This CDR3 is 16 amino acids long. Germline CDR1 and CDR2: LNHNV and YYDKDF (reference sequence). The CDR3 region has the DNA TGTGCCACCAGCAGAGTTCAGGGGGCATTTGCAGATACGCAGTATTTT. It encodes CATSRVQGAFADTQYF.

The chain links TRBV6-2 or TRBV6-3 to TRBJ2-5; 8 bases are a match to TRBD2. In germline, CDR1 is MNHEY, CDR2 SVGEGT. The CDR3 has 18 residues. The V segment lost 2 bases and the J segment 2 bases; nucleotides outside the gene matches: 13. The CDR3: CASSYGSRIAGRQETQYF. The CDR3 DNA sequence: TGTGCCAGCAGTTACGGATCGAGGATAGCGGGGAGGCAAGAGACCCAGTACTTC.

The V and J genes are TRBV3-1 and TRBJ1-3; D is ambiguous. The length of the CDR3 is 14 residues. Trimming left V 0 bases short and J 4 bases short, with 7 bases between. Germline values: CDR1 LGHDT, CDR2 YNNKEL (reference sequence). The CDR3 DNA sequence: TGTGCCAGCAGCCAAGATCCCGAGGGAAACACCATATATTTT. It codes for CASSQDPEGNTIYF.

The chain employs TRBV3-1 and TRBJ1-2; tentatively, D is TRBD1 (5 bases). The V gene's germline CDR1 is LGHDT and CDR2 YNNKEL (reference sequence). V lost 7 bases and J 2 bases, leaving 14 bases between the germline ends. CDR3 length: 14 residues. The CDR3 spells CASTPRDGNYGYTF. The CDR3 DNA sequence: TGTGCCAGCACCCCCCGGGACGGAAACTATGGCTACACCTTC.

The rearrangement joins TRBV20-1 to TRBJ2-3; TRBD1 agrees at 10 bases. Germline V gene sequence: CDR1 DFQATT, CDR2 SNEGSKA (reference sequence). The CDR3 consists of 17 residues. After removal of 0 bases from V and 0 bases from J, the junction contained 6 bases not matched to a gene. The CDR3 DNA sequence: TGCAGTGCTAGAGAGACCGACAGGGGGCTGAGCACAGATACGCAGTATTTT. Translation gives CSARETDRGLSTDTQYF.

The gene calls are TRBV14 and TRBJ2-7, with D hard to call. Germline CDR1 is SGHDN and CDR2 is FVKESK. The CDR3 covers 14 residues. V lost 1 base, J lost 3 bases, and 10 bases lay in between. The CDR3 bases are TGTGCCAGCAGCCAAGCCTCAGCTCTCTACGAGCAGTACTTC. Translating it yields CASSQASALYEQYF.

This chain joins TRBV20-1 and TRBJ2-3; TRBD2 aligns across 11 bases. The junction had 4 bases not matched to a gene; V was cut back by 1 base and J by 4 bases. CDR3 size: 15 residues. Germline CDR1 DFQATT, CDR2 SNEGSKA (reference sequence). CDR3 sequence: CSARGGTSGPDTQYF. DNA of the CDR3: TGCAGTGCTAGAGGCGGGACTAGCGGTCCAGATACGCAGTATTTT.

This clonotype has a single count. This chain joins TRBV28 and TRBJ1-2, with D hard to call. Trimming left V 4 bases short and J 4 bases short, with 13 bases between. CDR3 size: 14 residues. The germline gives CDR1 MDHEN, CDR2 SYDVKM. CDR3 DNA: TGTGCCAGCAGTTCCCCACAGTTCGGCTATGGCTACACCTTC. Amino acids: CASSSPQFGYGYTF.